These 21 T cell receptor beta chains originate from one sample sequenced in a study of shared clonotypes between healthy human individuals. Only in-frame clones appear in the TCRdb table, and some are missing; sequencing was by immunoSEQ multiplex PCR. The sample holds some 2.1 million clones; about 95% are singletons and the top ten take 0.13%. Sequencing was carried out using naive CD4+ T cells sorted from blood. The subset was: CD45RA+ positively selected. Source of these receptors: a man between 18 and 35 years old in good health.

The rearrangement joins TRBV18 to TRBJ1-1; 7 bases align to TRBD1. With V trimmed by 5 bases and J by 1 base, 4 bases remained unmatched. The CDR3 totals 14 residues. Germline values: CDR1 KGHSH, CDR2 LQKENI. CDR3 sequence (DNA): TGTGCCAGCTCAGTGGGACAGTCGAACACTGAAGCTTTCTTT. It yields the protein CASSVGQSNTEAFF.

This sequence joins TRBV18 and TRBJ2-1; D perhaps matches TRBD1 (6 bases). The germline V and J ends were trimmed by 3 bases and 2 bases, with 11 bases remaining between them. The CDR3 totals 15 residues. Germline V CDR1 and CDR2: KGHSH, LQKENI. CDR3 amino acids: CASSPTGQPYNEQFF. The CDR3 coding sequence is TGTGCCAGCTCACCTACTGGACAGCCCTACAATGAGCAGTTCTTC.

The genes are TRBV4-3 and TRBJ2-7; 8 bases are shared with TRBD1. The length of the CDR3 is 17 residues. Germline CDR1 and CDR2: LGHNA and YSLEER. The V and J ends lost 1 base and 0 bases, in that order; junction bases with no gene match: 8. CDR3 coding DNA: TGCGCCAGCAGCCAAGCCTATGGGACAGGAGACTCCTACGAGCAGTACTTC. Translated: CASSQAYGTGDSYEQYF.

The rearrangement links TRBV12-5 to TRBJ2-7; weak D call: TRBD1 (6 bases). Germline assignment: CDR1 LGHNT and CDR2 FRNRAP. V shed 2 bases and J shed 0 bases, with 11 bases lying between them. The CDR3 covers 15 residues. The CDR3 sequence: CASGLSGTPSYEQYF. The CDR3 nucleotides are TGTGCTAGTGGTTTGTCGGGGACACCCTCCTACGAGCAGTACTTC.

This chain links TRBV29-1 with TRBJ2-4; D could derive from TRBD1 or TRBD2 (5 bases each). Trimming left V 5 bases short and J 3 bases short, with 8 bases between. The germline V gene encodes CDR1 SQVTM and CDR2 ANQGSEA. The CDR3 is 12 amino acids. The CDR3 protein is CSVNGGKNIQYF. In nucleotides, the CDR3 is TGCAGCGTTAATGGGGGCAAAAACATTCAGTACTTC.

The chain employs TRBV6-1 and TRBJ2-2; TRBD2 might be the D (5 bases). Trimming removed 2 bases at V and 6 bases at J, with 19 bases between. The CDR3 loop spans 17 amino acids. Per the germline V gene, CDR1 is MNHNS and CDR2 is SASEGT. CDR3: CASSEQYFGVRPGELFF. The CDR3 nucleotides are TGTGCCAGCAGTGAACAATACTTCGGGGTCCGTCCCGGGGAGCTGTTTTTT.

CDR3 in amino acids: CASSFTGTGAYEQYF. The CDR3 DNA is TGTGCCAGCAGCTTCACCGGGACAGGGGCCTACGAGCAGTACTTC. The rearrangement links TRBV7-3 to TRBJ2-7; 10 nucleotides line up with TRBD1. CDR1 is SGHTA and CDR2 is FQGTGA in the germline V gene. V lost 3 bases, J lost 2 bases, and 4 bases stayed unmatched. The CDR3 is made up of 15 amino acids.

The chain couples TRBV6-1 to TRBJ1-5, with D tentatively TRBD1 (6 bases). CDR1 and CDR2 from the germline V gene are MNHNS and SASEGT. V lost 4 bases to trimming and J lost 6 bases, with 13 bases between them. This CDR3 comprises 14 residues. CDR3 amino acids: CASSGTANSQPQHF. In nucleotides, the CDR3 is TGTGCCAGCAGTGGGACAGCTAACTCTCAGCCCCAGCATTTT.

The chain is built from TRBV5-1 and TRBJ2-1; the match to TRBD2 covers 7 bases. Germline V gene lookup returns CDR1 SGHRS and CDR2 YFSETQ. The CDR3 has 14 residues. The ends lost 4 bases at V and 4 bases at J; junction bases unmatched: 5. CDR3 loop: CASSAGDLYNEQFF. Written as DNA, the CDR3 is TGCGCCAGCAGCGCGGGGGACCTTTACAATGAGCAGTTCTTC. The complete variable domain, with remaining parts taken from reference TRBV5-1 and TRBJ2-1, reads KAGVTQTPRYLIKTRGQQVTLSCSPISGHRSVSWYQQTPGQGLQFLFEYFSETQRNKGNFPGRFSGRQFSNSRSEMNVSTLELGDSALYLCASSAGDLYNEQFFGPGTRLTVL.

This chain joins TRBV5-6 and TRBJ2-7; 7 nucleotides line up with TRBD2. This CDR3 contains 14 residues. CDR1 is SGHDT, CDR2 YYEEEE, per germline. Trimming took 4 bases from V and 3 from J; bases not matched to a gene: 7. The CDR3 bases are TGTGCCAGCAGCCCGGGGAGGGCCCTCTACGAGCAGTACTTC. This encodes CASSPGRALYEQYF.

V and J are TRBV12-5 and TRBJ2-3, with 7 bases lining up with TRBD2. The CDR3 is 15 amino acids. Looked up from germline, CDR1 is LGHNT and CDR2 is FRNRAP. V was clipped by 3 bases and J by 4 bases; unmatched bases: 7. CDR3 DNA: TGTGCTAGTGGTTTTCGAGGAGGGAGGGCAGATACGCAGTATTTT. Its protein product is CASGFRGGRADTQYF. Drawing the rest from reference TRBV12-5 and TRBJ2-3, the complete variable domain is DARVTQTPRHKVTEMGQEVTMRCQPILGHNTVFWYRQTMMQGLELLAYFRNRAPLDDSGMPKDRFSAEMPDATLATLKIQPSEPRDSAVYFCASGFRGGRADTQYFGPGTRLTVL.

The CDR3 reads CASSPPPGQGNYGYTF. CDR3 nucleotides: TGTGCCAGCTCACCACCTCCGGGACAGGGGAACTATGGCTACACCTTC. V gene TRBV18 combines with J gene TRBJ1-2; TRBD1 matches at 10 bases. The germline gives CDR1 KGHSH, CDR2 LQKENI. The CDR3 has 16 residues. V lost 0 bases to trimming and J lost 2 bases; unmatched junction nucleotides: 3.

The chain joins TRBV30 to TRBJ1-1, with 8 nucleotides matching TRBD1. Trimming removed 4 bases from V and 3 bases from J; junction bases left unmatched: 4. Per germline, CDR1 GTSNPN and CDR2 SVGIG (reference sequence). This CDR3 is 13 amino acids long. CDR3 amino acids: CAWTGQGYTEAFF. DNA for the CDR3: TGTGCCTGGACCGGACAGGGCTACACTGAAGCTTTCTTT.

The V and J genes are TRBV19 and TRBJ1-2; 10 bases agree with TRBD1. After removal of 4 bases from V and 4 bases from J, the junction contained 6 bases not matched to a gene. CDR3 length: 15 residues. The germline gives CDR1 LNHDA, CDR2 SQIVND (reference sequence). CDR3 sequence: CASSTTGGFGYGYTF. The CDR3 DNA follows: TGTGCCAGTAGTACGACAGGGGGCTTCGGCTATGGCTACACCTTC.

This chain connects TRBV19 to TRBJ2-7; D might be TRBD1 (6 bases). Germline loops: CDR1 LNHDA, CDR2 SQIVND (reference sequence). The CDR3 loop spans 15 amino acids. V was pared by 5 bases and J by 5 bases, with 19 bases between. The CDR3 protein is CASSPLDYRVHEQYF. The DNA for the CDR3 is TGTGCCAGTAGTCCACTGGATTACAGGGTACACGAGCAGTACTTC. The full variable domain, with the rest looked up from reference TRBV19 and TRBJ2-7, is DGGITQSPKYLFRKEGQNVTLSCEQNLNHDAMYWYRQDPGQGLRLIYYSQIVNDFQKGDIAEGYSVSREKKESFPLTVTSAQKNPTAFYLCASSPLDYRVHEQYFGPGTRLTVT.

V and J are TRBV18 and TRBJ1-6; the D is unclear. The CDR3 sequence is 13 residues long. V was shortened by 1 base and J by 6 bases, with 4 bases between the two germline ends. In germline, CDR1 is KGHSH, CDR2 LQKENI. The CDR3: CASSPQANSPLHF. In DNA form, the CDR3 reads TGTGCCAGCTCACCACAGGCTAATTCACCCCTCCACTTT.

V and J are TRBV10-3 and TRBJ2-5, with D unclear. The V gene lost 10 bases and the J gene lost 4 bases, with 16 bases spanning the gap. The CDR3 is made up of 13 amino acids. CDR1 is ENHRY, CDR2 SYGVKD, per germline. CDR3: CATQTAFGETQYF. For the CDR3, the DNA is TGTGCCACCCAAACGGCGTTCGGAGAGACCCAGTACTTC.

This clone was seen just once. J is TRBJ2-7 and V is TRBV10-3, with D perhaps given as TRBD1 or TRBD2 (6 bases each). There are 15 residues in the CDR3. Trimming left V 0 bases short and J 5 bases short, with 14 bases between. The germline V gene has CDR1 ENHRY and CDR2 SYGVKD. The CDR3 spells CAISESEFGGNEQYF. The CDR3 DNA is TGTGCCATCAGTGAGTCGGAGTTCGGGGGCAACGAGCAGTACTTC.

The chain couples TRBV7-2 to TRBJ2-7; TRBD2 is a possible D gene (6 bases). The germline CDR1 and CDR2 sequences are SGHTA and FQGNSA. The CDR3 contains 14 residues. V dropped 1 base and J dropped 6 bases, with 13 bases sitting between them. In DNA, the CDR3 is TGTGCCAGCAGCTTAGGGCATGCGGGGCGCGAGCAGTACTTC. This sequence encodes CASSLGHAGREQYF. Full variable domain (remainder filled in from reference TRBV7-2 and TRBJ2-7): GAGVSQSPSNKVTEKGKDVELRCDPISGHTALYWYRQSLGQGLEFLIYFQGNSAPDKSGLPSDRFSAERTGGSVSTLTIQRTQQEDSAVYLCASSLGHAGREQYFGPGTRLTVT.

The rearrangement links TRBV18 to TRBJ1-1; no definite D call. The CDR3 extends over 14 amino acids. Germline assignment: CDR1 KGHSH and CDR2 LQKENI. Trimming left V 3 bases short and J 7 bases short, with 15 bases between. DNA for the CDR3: TGTGCCAGCTCACCCTTGCTGCGCGCCGGTGAAGCTTTCTTT. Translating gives CASSPLLRAGEAFF. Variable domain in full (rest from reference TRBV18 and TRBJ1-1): NAGVMQNPRHLVRRRGQEARLRCSPMKGHSHVYWYRQLPEEGLKFMVYLQKENIIDESGMPKERFSAEFPKEGPSILRIQQVVRGDSAAYFCASSPLLRAGEAFFGQGTRLTVV.

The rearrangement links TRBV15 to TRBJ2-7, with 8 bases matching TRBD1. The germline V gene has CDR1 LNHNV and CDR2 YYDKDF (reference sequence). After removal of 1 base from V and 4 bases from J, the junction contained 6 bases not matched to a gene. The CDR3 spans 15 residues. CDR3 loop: CATSRGTGIRYEQYF. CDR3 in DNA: TGTGCCACCAGCAGAGGGACAGGGATTCGTTACGAGCAGTACTTC. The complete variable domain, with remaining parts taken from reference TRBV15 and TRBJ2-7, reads DAMVIQNPRYQVTQFGKPVTLSCSQTLNHNVMYWYQQKSSQAPKLLFHYYDKDFNNEADTPDNFQSRRPNTSFCFLDIRSPGLGDTAMYLCATSRGTGIRYEQYFGPGTRLTVT.